These 15 T cell receptor beta chains came from one sample sequenced in a study of blood T cell repertoires in COVID-19. Profiled with immunoSEQ multiplex PCR; TCRdb holds only in-frame clones, not every one. The sample gives some 130,000 clones, 85% of which show up once; roughly a tenth is in the top ten. Sequencing was done on a sample of peripheral blood. The receptors were sampled from a man at least 80 years old with acute or convalescent COVID-19.

V gene TRBV9 combines with J gene TRBJ2-5; D is undetermined. The CDR3 has 13 amino acids. The V end was cut by 3 bases, the J end by 4 bases, with 10 bases between. Germline CDR1 and CDR2: SGDLS and YYNGEE. The CDR3 region is CASSESPPETQYF. The CDR3 DNA reads TGTGCCAGCAGCGAGAGCCCCCCAGAGACCCAGTACTTC. Drawing the rest from reference TRBV9 and TRBJ2-5, the complete variable domain is DSGVTQTPKHLITATGQRVTLRCSPRSGDLSVYWYQQSLDQGLQFLIQYYNGEERAKGNILERFSAQQFPDLHSELNLSSLELGDSALYFCASSESPPETQYFGPGTRLLVL.

The CDR3 here is CAISERSEGNEQFF. CDR3 DNA: TGTGCCATCAGTGAGAGATCCGAGGGCAATGAGCAGTTCTTC. The chain is built from TRBV10-3 and TRBJ2-1, with a tentative D call TRBD2 (5 bases). The V and J ends lost 2 bases and 6 bases respectively, with 11 bases between them. The CDR3 covers 14 residues. Looked up from germline, CDR1 is ENHRY and CDR2 is SYGVKD.

The rearrangement links TRBV5-1 to TRBJ1-6, with a tentative D call TRBD1 (6 bases). Germline assignment: CDR1 SGHRS and CDR2 YFSETQ. The CDR3 totals 15 residues. Trimming shortened V by 3 bases and J by 5 bases, and 12 bases separated the two germline ends. The CDR3 is CASSWGHSNNSPLHF. The CDR3 DNA is TGCGCCAGCAGCTGGGGACACTCTAATAATTCACCCCTCCACTTT.

The DNA of the CDR3 is TGTGCCAGCAGACCGCAGGGACAGGGGAACACCGGGGAGCTGTTTTTT. Its translation is CASRPQGQGNTGELFF. The V gene is TRBV28, the J gene TRBJ2-2, with 9 bases lining up with TRBD1. Germline V lookup: CDR1 MDHEN, CDR2 SYDVKM. With V trimmed by 6 bases and J by 1 base, 6 bases remained unmatched. This CDR3 contains 16 residues.

Written as DNA, the CDR3 is TGTGCCAGTAGTATAGATTACCATGGGACAGGCCGTGAGTACTTC. Protein sequence: CASSIDYHGTGREYF. The chain has TRBV19 and TRBJ2-5; 8 bases line up with TRBD1. The CDR3 loop spans 15 amino acids. Germline V gene data show CDR1 as LNHDA and CDR2 as SQIVND (reference sequence). V shed 0 bases and J 12 bases; nucleotides not matched to a gene: 12.

The J gene is TRBJ1-2, the V gene TRBV10-2, with D perhaps TRBD1 (6 bases). Germline V lookup: CDR1 WSHSY, CDR2 SAAADI. Trimming took off 5 bases at V and 4 bases at J, with 14 bases between the two ends. The CDR3 consists of 14 residues. The DNA of the CDR3 is TGCGCCAGCAGTCTCCAACAGGGAACCTATGGCTACACCTTC. This translates into CASSLQQGTYGYTF.

This chain connects TRBV5-8 to TRBJ1-6; tentatively, D is TRBD1 (5 bases). Looked up from germline, CDR1 is SGHTS and CDR2 is YDEGEE. V was clipped by 5 bases and J by 7 bases, with 13 bases between them. This CDR3 has 14 amino acids. DNA of the CDR3: TGTGCCAGCAGGCCGGGGGATATGAATTCACCCCTCCACTTT. Its protein product is CASRPGDMNSPLHF.

This chain links TRBV2 with TRBJ1-1, with 7 nucleotides matching TRBD1. The length of the CDR3 is 15 residues. Germline CDR1 reads SNHLY; CDR2 reads FYNNEI. V lost 2 bases and J lost 4; bases outside the gene matches: 7. The CDR3 coding sequence is TGTGCCAGCAGTGAAAGGAGGGGGCAAGGCACTGAAGCTTTCTTT. Protein product: CASSERRGQGTEAFF.

Regarding this clone: Other DNA variants within this sample encode the same CDR3. The chain employs TRBV14 and TRBJ1-1; 9 bases agree with TRBD1. This CDR3 is built from 14 residues. Germline V gene lookup returns CDR1 SGHDN and CDR2 FVKESK. Losses at the gene ends were 6 bases for V and 4 bases for J; bases not matched to a gene: 6. The CDR3 region has the DNA TGTGCCAGCAGTTTACAGGGGGCGGGCACTGAAGCTTTCTTT. Translated, it gives CASSLQGAGTEAFF. The variable domain in full, with the rest retrieved from reference TRBV14 and TRBJ1-1, is EAGVTQFPSHSVIEKGQTVTLRCDPISGHDNLYWYRRVMGKEIKFLLHFVKESKQDESGMPNNRFLAERTGGTYSTLKVQPAELEDSGVYFCASSLQGAGTEAFFGQGTRLTVV.

The genes are TRBV19 and TRBJ2-7; 13 bases line up with TRBD2. V shed 1 base, J shed 5 bases, and the junction held 5 bases outside the gene matches. This CDR3 spans 16 amino acids. Germline V lookup: CDR1 LNHDA, CDR2 SQIVND (reference sequence). Here the CDR3 reads CASSIVGLAGRDEQYF. CDR3 sequence (DNA): TGTGCCAGTAGTATAGTGGGACTAGCGGGACGGGACGAGCAGTACTTC.

The chain links TRBV5-8 to TRBJ1-5; D is unclear. V was clipped by 2 bases and J by 1 base, with 13 bases between them. CDR3 length: 16 residues. CDR1 and CDR2 from the germline V gene are SGHTS and YDEGEE. The CDR3 DNA sequence: TGTGCCAGCAGCTTCCGGATCGGGTCGAGCAATCAGCCCCAGCATTTT. Translated, it gives CASSFRIGSSNQPQHF.

The CDR3 DNA sequence: TGTGCCAGCAGTGGGCAGGGACAGATCCTCCAAGAGACCCAGTACTTC. It is translated as CASSGQGQILQETQYF. The rearrangement uses TRBV6-1 and TRBJ2-5, with 7 positions matching TRBD1. Germline V gives CDR1 MNHNS, CDR2 SASEGT. Losses at the gene ends were 4 bases for V and 1 base for J; bases not matched to a gene: 9. The CDR3 length is 16 residues.

The DNA of the CDR3 is TGTGCCAGCAGGAAAGTGACTAGCGGCTCCTACGAGCAGTACTTC. This translates into CASRKVTSGSYEQYF. The chain uses TRBV27 and TRBJ2-7, with 9 bases identical to TRBD2. V gave up 6 bases and J gave up 0 bases; unmatched junction bases: 6. The CDR3 spans 15 residues. Germline CDR1 and CDR2: MNHEY and SMNVEV (reference sequence).

The chain has TRBV6-6 and TRBJ2-1, with 9 bases identical to TRBD2. The germline V gene has CDR1 MNHNY and CDR2 SVGAGI (reference sequence). The J segment lost 9 bases and the V segment lost 2 bases, leaving 8 bases of the junction unmatched. The CDR3 is made up of 15 amino acids. The CDR3 nucleotides are TGTGCCAGCAGTTACATGGCGGGGGGGCTGGGTGAGCAGTTCTTC. This encodes CASSYMAGGLGEQFF.

The J gene is TRBJ2-7, the V gene TRBV5-1; TRBD2 matches at 12 bases. Trimming at V came to 4 bases and at J to 0 bases, leaving 11 bases not matched to a gene. Germline CDR1 and CDR2: SGHRS and YFSETQ. The CDR3 is 18 residues long. The CDR3 is CASSLRTSGAIVSYEQYF. The CDR3 nucleotides read TGCGCCAGCAGCCTAAGGACTAGCGGGGCGATTGTCTCCTACGAGCAGTACTTC.